This is a list of T cell receptor beta chains from one sample in a study of Ad26.COV2.S vaccination and SARS-CoV-2 variants. Here immunoSEQ multiplex PCR was the method, and the copy in TCRdb shows in-frame clones only, minus some. Found here are around 450,000 clones, around 87% of them singletons; the top ten hold less than 4.5%. Sample: peripheral blood, taken in a trial of Ad26.COV2.S vaccine versus placebo. The receptor set was obtained from a person aged 18 to 59 who received the Ad26.COV2.S COVID-19 vaccine or a placebo. The CDR3 runs from the conserved cysteine through the conserved F or W. Each record gives: CDR3 protein, CDR3 DNA, D gene, clone size, J gene, V gene. A D gene is named only where the DNA matches it firmly. Clone size is given for some rows only: seen once, a few or many times, or a class if the clone is expanded.

CDR3aa: CASSPGRENTEAFF; CDR3nt: TGTGCCAGCAGCCCAGGCCGGGAGAACACTGAAGCTTTCTTT; d_gene: .; abundance: once; j_gene: TRBJ1-1; v_gene: TRBV7-8
CDR3aa: CASSPPVWGAEDEQFF; CDR3nt: TGTGCCAGCAGCCCCCCGGTATGGGGGGCGGAGGATGAGCAGTTCTTC; d_gene: .; abundance: .; j_gene: TRBJ2-1; v_gene: TRBV7-2
CDR3aa: CASSQSRRQASKQYF; CDR3nt: TGTGCCAGCAGCCAATCAAGGAGGCAGGCCTCCAAGCAGTACTTC; d_gene: .; abundance: .; j_gene: TRBJ2-7; v_gene: TRBV3-1/TRBV3-2
CDR3aa: CASSLKGLAGAANTGELFF; CDR3nt: TGTGCCAGCAGCTTGAAGGGACTAGCGGGGGCTGCGAACACCGGGGAGCTGTTTTTT; d_gene: TRBD2; abundance: .; j_gene: TRBJ2-2; v_gene: TRBV5-6
CDR3aa: CASFKGTGRGNEQFF; CDR3nt: TGCGCCAGCTTTAAAGGGACAGGCCGGGGCAATGAGCAGTTCTTC; d_gene: TRBD1; abundance: .; j_gene: TRBJ2-1; v_gene: TRBV5-1
CDR3aa: CATSINSGQISGNTIYF; CDR3nt: TGTGCCACCAGCATCAATTCGGGACAGATCTCTGGAAACACCATATATTTT; d_gene: TRBD1; abundance: .; j_gene: TRBJ1-3; v_gene: TRBV15
CDR3aa: CASSLSYEQYF; CDR3nt: TGTGCCAGCAGCTTGAGCTACGAGCAGTACTTC; d_gene: .; abundance: .; j_gene: TRBJ2-7; v_gene: TRBV7-2
CDR3aa: CASSLAYRGRNTEAFF; CDR3nt: TGTGCCAGCAGCTTGGCCTACCGGGGACGGAACACTGAAGCTTTCTTT; d_gene: .; abundance: .; j_gene: TRBJ1-1; v_gene: TRBV5-5
CDR3aa: CASRYRGGGYEQYF; CDR3nt: TGTGCCAGCAGGTACCGGGGGGGTGGCTACGAGCAGTACTTC; d_gene: TRBD2; abundance: .; j_gene: TRBJ2-7; v_gene: TRBV27
CDR3aa: CASSTGTASTGELFF; CDR3nt: TGTGCCAGCAGCACCGGGACAGCGAGCACCGGGGAGCTGTTTTTT; d_gene: TRBD1; abundance: .; j_gene: TRBJ2-2; v_gene: TRBV11-3
CDR3aa: CASSLRERGRETQYF; CDR3nt: TGCGCCAGCAGCTTGAGGGAGAGGGGGCGAGAGACCCAGTACTTC; d_gene: TRBD1; abundance: .; j_gene: TRBJ2-5; v_gene: TRBV5-1
CDR3aa: CASSTQDRAYEQYF; CDR3nt: TGTGCCAGCAGTACGCAGGACAGGGCCTACGAGCAGTACTTC; d_gene: TRBD1; abundance: once; j_gene: TRBJ2-7; v_gene: TRBV6-5
CDR3aa: CAWSADRGTSYEQYF; CDR3nt: TGTGCCTGGAGTGCGGACAGGGGGACCTCCTACGAGCAGTACTTC; d_gene: TRBD1; abundance: .; j_gene: TRBJ2-7; v_gene: TRBV30
CDR3aa: CASSMSGQGREKLFF; CDR3nt: TGTGCCAGTAGTATGTCGGGACAGGGGCGGGAAAAACTGTTTTTT; d_gene: TRBD1; abundance: .; j_gene: TRBJ1-4; v_gene: TRBV19
CDR3aa: CASSPGQTLYF; CDR3nt: TGTGCCAGCAGCCCCGGACAGACCCTATACTTC; d_gene: .; abundance: .; j_gene: TRBJ2-5; v_gene: TRBV12-3/TRBV12-4
CDR3aa: CASSSPSTDTQYF; CDR3nt: TGCGCCAGCAGCTCACCTAGCACAGATACGCAGTATTTT; d_gene: .; abundance: .; j_gene: TRBJ2-3; v_gene: TRBV5-1
CDR3aa: CASSSGQPNTEAFF; CDR3nt: TGTGCCAGCAGCTCGGGACAGCCGAACACTGAAGCTTTCTTT; d_gene: TRBD1; abundance: once; j_gene: TRBJ1-1; v_gene: TRBV11-3
CDR3aa: CASSDAGVYQETQYF; CDR3nt: TGTGCCAGCAGTGATGCGGGGGTGTACCAAGAGACCCAGTACTTC; d_gene: TRBD2; abundance: .; j_gene: TRBJ2-5; v_gene: TRBV28
CDR3aa: CASSLRDRGIAGANVLTF; CDR3nt: TGTGCCAGTAGTCTCCGGGACAGGGGGATCGCTGGGGCCAACGTCCTGACTTTC; d_gene: TRBD1; abundance: .; j_gene: TRBJ2-6; v_gene: TRBV19
CDR3aa: CASSFNRGGGYTF; CDR3nt: TGTGCCAGCAGCTTCAACAGGGGCGGGGGCTACACCTTC; d_gene: TRBD1; abundance: .; j_gene: TRBJ1-2; v_gene: TRBV7-2
CDR3aa: CASSFRGQETQYF; CDR3nt: TGTGCCAGCAGCTTCAGGGGCCAAGAGACCCAGTACTTC; d_gene: .; abundance: once; j_gene: TRBJ2-5; v_gene: TRBV11-3
CDR3aa: CASSQGSGGLEETQYF; CDR3nt: TGTGCCAGCAGCCAGGGGAGCGGGGGTTTAGAAGAGACCCAGTACTTC; d_gene: TRBD2; abundance: .; j_gene: TRBJ2-5; v_gene: TRBV14
CDR3aa: CASSLGGYLYGYTF; CDR3nt: TGTGCCAGCAGCTTAGGAGGGTACCTCTATGGCTACACCTTC; d_gene: .; abundance: once; j_gene: TRBJ1-2; v_gene: TRBV7-2
CDR3aa: CASSLWTGGNNEQFF; CDR3nt: TGCGCCAGCAGCCTCTGGACAGGGGGTAACAATGAGCAGTTCTTC; d_gene: TRBD1; abundance: .; j_gene: TRBJ2-1; v_gene: TRBV5-1
CDR3aa: CASNPGGSVGEQFF; CDR3nt: TGTGCCAGCAACCCGGGGGGTAGCGTAGGTGAGCAGTTCTTC; d_gene: TRBD2; abundance: .; j_gene: TRBJ2-1; v_gene: TRBV6-2/TRBV6-3
CDR3aa: CASSDYGPSDTQYF; CDR3nt: TGTGCCAGCAGCGATTACGGCCCATCAGATACGCAGTATTTT; d_gene: .; abundance: .; j_gene: TRBJ2-3; v_gene: TRBV7-6
CDR3aa: CASSPGPTNAYEQYF; CDR3nt: TGTGCCAGTAGTCCAGGGCCAACGAACGCCTACGAGCAGTACTTC; d_gene: .; abundance: .; j_gene: TRBJ2-7; v_gene: TRBV19
CDR3aa: CASRGSTAVVTDTQYF; CDR3nt: TGTGCCAGCAGAGGATCTACAGCCGTAGTCACAGATACGCAGTATTTT; d_gene: .; abundance: .; j_gene: TRBJ2-3; v_gene: TRBV7-2
CDR3aa: CASSDRVEGTEAFF; CDR3nt: TGTGCCAGCAGTGATCGGGTTGAAGGCACTGAAGCTTTCTTT; d_gene: .; abundance: .; j_gene: TRBJ1-1; v_gene: TRBV2
CDR3aa: CASSAGLAGTDTQYF; CDR3nt: TGTGCCAGCAGCGCGGGACTAGCGGGCACAGATACGCAGTATTTT; d_gene: TRBD2; abundance: .; j_gene: TRBJ2-3; v_gene: TRBV6-5
CDR3aa: CASSPGTGDEQYF; CDR3nt: TGTGCCAGTAGTCCAGGGACAGGGGACGAGCAGTACTTC; d_gene: TRBD1; abundance: .; j_gene: TRBJ2-7; v_gene: TRBV19
CDR3aa: CASSASGSRNTIYF; CDR3nt: TGTGCCAGCAGCGCCTCGGGGTCGAGAAACACCATATATTTT; d_gene: .; abundance: once; j_gene: TRBJ1-3; v_gene: TRBV2
CDR3aa: CASSPPGQGAPNTEAFF; CDR3nt: TGCGCCAGCAGCCCCCCGGGACAGGGCGCGCCGAACACTGAAGCTTTCTTT; d_gene: TRBD1; abundance: .; j_gene: TRBJ1-1; v_gene: TRBV4-1
CDR3aa: CASSLFGGGPDTQYF; CDR3nt: TGTGCCAGCAGTTTATTCGGGGGGGGCCCGGATACGCAGTATTTT; d_gene: TRBD2; abundance: .; j_gene: TRBJ2-3; v_gene: TRBV28
CDR3aa: CASSLVSSRLGETQYF; CDR3nt: TGTGCCAGCAGCTTAGTAAGCAGCAGGTTGGGTGAGACCCAGTACTTC; d_gene: .; abundance: .; j_gene: TRBJ2-5; v_gene: TRBV7-6
CDR3aa: CASSASGGTYNEQFF; CDR3nt: TGTGCCAGCAGCGCTAGCGGGGGGACCTACAATGAGCAGTTCTTC; d_gene: TRBD2; abundance: .; j_gene: TRBJ2-1; v_gene: TRBV9
CDR3aa: CASDFGTPGEQYF; CDR3nt: TGTGCCAGCGATTTCGGGACCCCCGGCGAGCAGTACTTC; d_gene: .; abundance: .; j_gene: TRBJ2-7; v_gene: TRBV6-5
CDR3aa: CASSLGQGVVYGYTF; CDR3nt: TGTGCCAGCAGTTTGGGACAGGGAGTGGTCTATGGCTACACCTTC; d_gene: TRBD1; abundance: .; j_gene: TRBJ1-2; v_gene: TRBV28
CDR3aa: CASSVPSGGTSTDTQYF; CDR3nt: TGTGCCAGCAGCGTCCCTAGCGGGGGCACTAGCACAGATACGCAGTATTTT; d_gene: TRBD2; abundance: .; j_gene: TRBJ2-3; v_gene: TRBV9
CDR3aa: CASSYPYRLAGSRGEQFF; CDR3nt: TGTGCCAGCAGCTACCCCTACCGTCTAGCGGGGTCACGGGGTGAGCAGTTCTTC; d_gene: TRBD2; abundance: .; j_gene: TRBJ2-1; v_gene: TRBV7-9
CDR3aa: CASSQLDGEKLFF; CDR3nt: TGCGCCAGCAGCCAACTTGACGGCGAAAAACTGTTTTTT; d_gene: .; abundance: once; j_gene: TRBJ1-4; v_gene: TRBV4-1